The present entry profiles one T cell receptor beta chain with its context. The antigen remains undetermined. The input for sorted-subset replicate PCRs was around 0.2 ug DNA, tens of thousands of T cell genomes. Assay used: immunoSEQ multiplex PCR; TCRdb lists only in-frame clones, some missing. The data hold about 600,000 clones, with roughly 98% observed a single time. The sample comes from a study of shared clonotypes between healthy human individuals. The CDR3 extends over 14 amino acids. Per germline, CDR1 SNHLY and CDR2 FYNNEI. Germline trimming cut 3 bases from V and 5 bases from J; bases unmatched to any gene: 4. Study results and caveats: Larger richness was generally estimated for naive than memory subsets.

Naivety among CD8 cells was defined by CD45RO negativity and positive CCR7 selection, thereby excluding terminally differentiated effector memory CD45RA+ cells. J is TRBJ1-5 and V is TRBV2; the match to TRBD1 covers 7 bases. The receptor comes from a man in his thirties or forties in good health. Sequenced material: naive CD8+ T cells sorted from blood. The CDR3: CASSDLQGDQPQHF. The CDR3 DNA follows: TGTGCCAGCAGTGACTTGCAGGGGGATCAGCCCCAGCATTTT.